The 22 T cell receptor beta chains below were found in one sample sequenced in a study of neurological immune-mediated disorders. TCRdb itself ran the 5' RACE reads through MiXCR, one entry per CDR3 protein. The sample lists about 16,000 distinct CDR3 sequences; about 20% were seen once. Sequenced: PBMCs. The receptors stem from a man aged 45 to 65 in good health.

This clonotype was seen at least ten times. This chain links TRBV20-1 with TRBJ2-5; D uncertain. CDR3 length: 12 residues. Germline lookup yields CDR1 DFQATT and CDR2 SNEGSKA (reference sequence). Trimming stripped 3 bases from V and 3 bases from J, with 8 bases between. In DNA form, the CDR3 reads TGCAGTGCTAGGCTTCCAAAAGAGACCCAGTACTTC. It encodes CSARLPKETQYF.

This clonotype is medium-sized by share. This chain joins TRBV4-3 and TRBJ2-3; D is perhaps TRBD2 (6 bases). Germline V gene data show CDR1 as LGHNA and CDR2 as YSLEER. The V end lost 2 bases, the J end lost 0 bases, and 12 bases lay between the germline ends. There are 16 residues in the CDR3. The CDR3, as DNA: TGCGCCAGCAGCCAACATAGCGGACTTAGCACAGATACGCAGTATTTT. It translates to CASSQHSGLSTDTQYF.

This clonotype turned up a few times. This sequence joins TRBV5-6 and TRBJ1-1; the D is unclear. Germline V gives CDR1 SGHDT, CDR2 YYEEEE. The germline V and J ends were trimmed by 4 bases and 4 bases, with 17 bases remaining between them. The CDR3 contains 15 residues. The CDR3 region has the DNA TGTGCCAGCAGCCCAACGCAAATAGGGAGCACTGAAGCTTTCTTT. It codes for CASSPTQIGSTEAFF.

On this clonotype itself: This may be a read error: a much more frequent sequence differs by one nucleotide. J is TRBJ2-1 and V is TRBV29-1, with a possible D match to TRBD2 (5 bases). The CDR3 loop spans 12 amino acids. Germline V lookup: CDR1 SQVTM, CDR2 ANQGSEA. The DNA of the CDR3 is TGCAGCGTTCACATAAGCGGCAATGAGCATTTCTTC. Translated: CSVHISGNEHFF.

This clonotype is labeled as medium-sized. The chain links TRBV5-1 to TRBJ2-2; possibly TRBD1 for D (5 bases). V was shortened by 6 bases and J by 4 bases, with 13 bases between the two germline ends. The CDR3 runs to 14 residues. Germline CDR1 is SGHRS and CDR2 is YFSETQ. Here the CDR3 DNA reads TGCGCCAGCACCGAACAGGCGTCCACCGGGGAGCTGTTTTTT. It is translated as CASTEQASTGELFF.

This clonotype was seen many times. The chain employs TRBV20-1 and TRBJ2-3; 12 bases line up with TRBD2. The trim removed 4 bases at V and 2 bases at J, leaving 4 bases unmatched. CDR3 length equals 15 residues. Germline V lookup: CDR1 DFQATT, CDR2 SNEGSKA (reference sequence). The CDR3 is CSATLAGGDTDTQYF. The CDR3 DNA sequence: TGCAGTGCTACGCTAGCGGGAGGGGACACAGATACGCAGTATTTT.

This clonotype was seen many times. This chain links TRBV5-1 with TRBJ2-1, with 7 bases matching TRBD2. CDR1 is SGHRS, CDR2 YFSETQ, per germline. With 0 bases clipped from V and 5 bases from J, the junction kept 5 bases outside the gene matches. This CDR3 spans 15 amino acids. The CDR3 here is CASSLEGTNNNEQFF. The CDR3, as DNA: TGCGCCAGCAGCTTGGAAGGGACTAACAACAATGAGCAGTTCTTC.

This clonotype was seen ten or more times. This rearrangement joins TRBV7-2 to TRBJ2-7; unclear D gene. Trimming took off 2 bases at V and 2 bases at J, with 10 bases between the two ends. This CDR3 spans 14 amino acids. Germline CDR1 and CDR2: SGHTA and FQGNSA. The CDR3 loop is CASSLSRVTYEQYF. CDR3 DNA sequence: TGTGCCAGCAGCTTATCAAGGGTCACCTACGAGCAGTACTTC.

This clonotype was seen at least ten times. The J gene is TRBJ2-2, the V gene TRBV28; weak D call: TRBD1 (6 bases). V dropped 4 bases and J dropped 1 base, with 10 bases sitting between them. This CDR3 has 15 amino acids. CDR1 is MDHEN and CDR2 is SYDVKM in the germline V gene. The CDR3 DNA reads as TGTGCCAGCAGTTCCGAAGGGGGGAACACCGGGGAGCTGTTTTTT. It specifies CASSSEGGNTGELFF.

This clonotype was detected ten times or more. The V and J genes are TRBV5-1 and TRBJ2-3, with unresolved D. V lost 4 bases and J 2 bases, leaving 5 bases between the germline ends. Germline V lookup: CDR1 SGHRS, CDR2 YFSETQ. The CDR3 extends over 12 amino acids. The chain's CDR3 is CASSRLTDTQYF. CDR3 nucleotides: TGCGCCAGCAGCCGGCTCACAGATACGCAGTATTTT.

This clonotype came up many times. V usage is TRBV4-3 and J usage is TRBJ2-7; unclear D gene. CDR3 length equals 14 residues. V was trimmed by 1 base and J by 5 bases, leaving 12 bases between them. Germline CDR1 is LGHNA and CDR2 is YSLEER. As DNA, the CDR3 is TGCGCCAGCAGCCAAGTCGTAGGGATGAACGAGCAGTACTTC. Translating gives CASSQVVGMNEQYF.

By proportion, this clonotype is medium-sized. The CDR3 DNA is TGTGCCAGCAGCCAGGGGGCGGGCAATCAGCCCCAGCATTTT. Translation gives CASSQGAGNQPQHF. This chain links TRBV5-6 with TRBJ1-5, with TRBD1 matching over 8 bases. The CDR3 consists of 14 residues. Germline V CDR1 and CDR2: SGHDT, YYEEEE. Trimming took 4 bases from V and 2 from J; bases not matched to a gene: 2.

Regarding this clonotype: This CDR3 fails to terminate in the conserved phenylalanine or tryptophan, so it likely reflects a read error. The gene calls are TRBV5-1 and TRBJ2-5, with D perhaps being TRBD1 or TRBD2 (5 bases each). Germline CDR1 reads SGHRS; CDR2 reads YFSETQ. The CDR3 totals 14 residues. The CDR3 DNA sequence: TGCAACATCAGCCCGGGACGGATCCAAGAGACCCAGTACCTC. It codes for CNISPGRIQETQYL.

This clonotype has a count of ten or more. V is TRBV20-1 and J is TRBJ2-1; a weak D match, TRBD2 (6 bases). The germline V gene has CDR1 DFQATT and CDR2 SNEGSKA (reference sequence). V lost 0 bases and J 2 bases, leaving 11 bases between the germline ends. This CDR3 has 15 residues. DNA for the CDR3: TGCAGTGCTAGAGATCTGGCGGGAACCTACAATGAGCAGTTCTTC. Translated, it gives CSARDLAGTYNEQFF.

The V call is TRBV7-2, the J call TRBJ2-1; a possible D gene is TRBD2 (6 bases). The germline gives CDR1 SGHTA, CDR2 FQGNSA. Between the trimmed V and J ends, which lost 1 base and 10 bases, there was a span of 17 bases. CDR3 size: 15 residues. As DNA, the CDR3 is TGTGCCAGCAGCTTAGGGGGGACCCTAGGAGGGGAGCAGTTCTTC. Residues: CASSLGGTLGGEQFF.

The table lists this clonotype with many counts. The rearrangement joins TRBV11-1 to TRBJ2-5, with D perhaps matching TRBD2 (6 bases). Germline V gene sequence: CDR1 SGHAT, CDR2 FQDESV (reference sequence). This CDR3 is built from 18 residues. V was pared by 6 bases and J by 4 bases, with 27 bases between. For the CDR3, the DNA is TGTGCCAGCAGGACGCATGGGGCCGACGGGGGACCAAGAGAGACCCAGTACTTC. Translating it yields CASRTHGADGGPRETQYF. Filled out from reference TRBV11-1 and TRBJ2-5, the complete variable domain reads EAEVAQSPRYKITEKSQAVAFWCDPISGHATLYWYRQILGQGPELLVQFQDESVVDDSQLPKDRFSAERLKGVDSTLKIQPAELGDSAMYLCASRTHGADGGPRETQYFGPGTRLLVL.

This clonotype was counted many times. CDR3 bases: TGTGCCAGCAGCTTATGGCCCACCGCCAGCTCCTACGAGCAGTACTTC. It yields the protein CASSLWPTASSYEQYF. The chain carries TRBV11-2 and TRBJ2-7; unclear D gene. Trimming pared 2 bases from V and 0 bases from J, leaving 14 bases between. The CDR3 runs to 16 residues. Germline-derived CDR1 and CDR2 are SGHAT and FQNNGV.

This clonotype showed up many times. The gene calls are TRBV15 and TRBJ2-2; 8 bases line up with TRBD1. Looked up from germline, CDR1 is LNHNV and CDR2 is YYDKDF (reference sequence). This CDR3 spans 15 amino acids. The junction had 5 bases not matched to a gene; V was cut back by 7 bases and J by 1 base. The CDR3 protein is CATTPDRGNTGELFF. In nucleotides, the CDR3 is TGTGCCACCACGCCCGACAGGGGGAACACCGGGGAGCTGTTTTTT.

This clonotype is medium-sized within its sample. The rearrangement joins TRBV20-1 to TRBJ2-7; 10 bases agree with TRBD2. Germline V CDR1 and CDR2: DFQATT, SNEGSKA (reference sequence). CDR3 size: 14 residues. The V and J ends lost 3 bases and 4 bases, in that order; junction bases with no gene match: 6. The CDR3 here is CSASIAGGRYEQYF. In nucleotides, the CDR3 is TGCAGTGCTAGTATAGCGGGAGGTAGATACGAGCAGTACTTC.

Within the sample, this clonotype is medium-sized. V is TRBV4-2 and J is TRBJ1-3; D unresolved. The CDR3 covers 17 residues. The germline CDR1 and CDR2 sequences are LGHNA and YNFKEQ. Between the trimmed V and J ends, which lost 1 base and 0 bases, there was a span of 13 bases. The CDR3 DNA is TGTGCCAGCAGCCAAGGGGTAGGCGGAGGCTCTGGAAACACCATATATTTT. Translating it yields CASSQGVGGGSGNTIYF.

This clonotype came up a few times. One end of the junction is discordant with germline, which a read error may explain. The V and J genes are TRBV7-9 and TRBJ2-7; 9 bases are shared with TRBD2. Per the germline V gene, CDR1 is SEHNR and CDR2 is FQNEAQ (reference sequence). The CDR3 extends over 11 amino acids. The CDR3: CASSSGLASVF. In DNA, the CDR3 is TGTGCCAGCAGCTCAGGACTAGCGTCAGTCTTC.

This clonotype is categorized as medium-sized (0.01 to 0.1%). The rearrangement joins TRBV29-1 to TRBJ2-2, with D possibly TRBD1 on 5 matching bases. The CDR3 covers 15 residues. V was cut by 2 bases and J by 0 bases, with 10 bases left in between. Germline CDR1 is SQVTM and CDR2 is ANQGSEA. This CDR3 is CSVEMTAANTGELFF. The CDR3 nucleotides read TGCAGCGTTGAAATGACAGCCGCGAACACCGGGGAGCTGTTTTTT.